The 28 T cell receptor beta chains in this list originate from one sample, sequenced in a study of shared T cell receptors in the human thymus. Sequencing was performed with immunoSEQ multiplex PCR; in TCRdb, only in-frame clones are kept and a portion is missing. The sample lists hundreds of thousands of clones; more than 85% were seen once. The sequenced sample consisted of thymocytes. All receptors come from a human donor.

V and J are TRBV7-2 and TRBJ2-5; 11 positions agree with TRBD2. This CDR3 is 15 amino acids long. Germline-derived CDR1 and CDR2 are SGHTA and FQGNSA. V was pared by 2 bases and J by 5 bases, with 4 bases of the junction left unmatched. CDR3 nucleotides: TGTGCCAGCAGCTTAAGAGCTAGCGGGAGGGAGACCCAGTACTTC. Translated: CASSLRASGRETQYF.

The V call is TRBV14, the J call TRBJ2-7; tentatively, D is TRBD1 or TRBD2 (6 bases each). The CDR3 has 15 residues. The germline CDR1 and CDR2 sequences are SGHDN and FVKESK. Between the trimmed V and J ends, which lost 4 bases and 5 bases, there was a span of 18 bases. DNA for the CDR3: TGTGCCAGCAGCCGGTCGGGGGCCGAATCCAACGAGCAGTACTTC. Amino acids: CASSRSGAESNEQYF. The full variable domain, completed using reference TRBV14 and TRBJ2-7, is EAGVTQFPSHSVIEKGQTVTLRCDPISGHDNLYWYRRVMGKEIKFLLHFVKESKQDESGMPNNRFLAERTGGTYSTLKVQPAELEDSGVYFCASSRSGAESNEQYFGPGTRLTVT.

The rearrangement links TRBV19 to TRBJ2-7, with D perhaps TRBD1 (6 bases). CDR3 length: 16 residues. The germline V and J ends were trimmed by 4 bases and 2 bases, with 18 bases remaining between them. CDR1 and CDR2 from the germline V gene are LNHDA and SQIVND (reference sequence). This chain's CDR3 is CASSSRSSGVTYEQYF. As DNA, the CDR3 is TGTGCCAGTAGTAGCCGCTCTTCAGGGGTAACCTACGAGCAGTACTTC.

The chain has TRBV4-3 and TRBJ1-3, with TRBD1 matching over 9 bases. CDR3 length: 18 amino acids. Germline V gene sequence: CDR1 LGHNA, CDR2 YSLEER. V trimming: 0 bases; J trimming: 3 bases; junction bases outside the gene matches: 9. The CDR3 bases are TGCGCCAGCAGCCAAGATCGGGGGGACAGGGAGTTTGGAAACACCATATATTTT. It yields the protein CASSQDRGDREFGNTIYF.

The rearrangement joins TRBV19 to TRBJ2-6; tentative D call: TRBD1 (6 bases). Trimming left V 9 bases short and J 0 bases short, with 18 bases between. The CDR3 covers 17 residues. Germline CDR1 and CDR2: LNHDA and SQIVND (reference sequence). Written as DNA, the CDR3 is TGTGCCAGATTAAATACAGGGTTGATCTCTGGGGCCAACGTCCTGACTTTC. This codes for CARLNTGLISGANVLTF.

This chain uses TRBV5-1 with TRBJ2-2, with D maybe TRBD1 (6 bases). There are 16 residues in the CDR3. V gave up 1 base and J gave up 0 bases, with 10 bases separating them. Germline assignment: CDR1 SGHRS and CDR2 YFSETQ. CDR3 in amino acids: CASSLIWTANTGELFF. The CDR3, as DNA: TGCGCCAGCAGCTTGATATGGACAGCGAACACCGGGGAGCTGTTTTTT.

V usage is TRBV7-2 and J usage is TRBJ1-5; 8 bases map to TRBD1. Trimming took 3 bases from V and 6 from J; bases not matched to a gene: 7. Per the germline V gene, CDR1 is SGHTA and CDR2 is FQGNSA. This CDR3 is built from 15 residues. The CDR3 is CASSFDGQGSQPQHF. CDR3 in DNA: TGTGCCAGCAGCTTCGACGGACAGGGTAGTCAGCCCCAGCATTTT.

V usage is TRBV19 and J usage is TRBJ2-2; 9 bases match TRBD1. This CDR3 spans 18 amino acids. In germline, CDR1 is LNHDA, CDR2 SQIVND (reference sequence). V shed 7 bases, J shed 1 base, and the junction held 13 bases outside the gene matches. CDR3 protein: CASIDDRGGGRNTGELFF. CDR3 nucleotides: TGTGCCAGTATTGACGACAGGGGGGGAGGCAGGAACACCGGGGAGCTGTTTTTT.

The chain employs TRBV28 and TRBJ2-5; a possible D gene is TRBD2 (6 bases). The CDR3 spans 15 residues. V lost 3 bases, J lost 5 bases, and 16 bases lay in between. CDR1 and CDR2 (germline): MDHEN, SYDVKM. CDR3 loop: CASSFSRRGRETQYF. DNA of the CDR3: TGTGCCAGCAGTTTCTCGCGGCGGGGCCGGGAGACCCAGTACTTC.

The J gene is TRBJ2-1, the V gene TRBV28; TRBD1 might be the D (6 bases). In germline, CDR1 is MDHEN, CDR2 SYDVKM. The CDR3 runs to 15 residues. Trimming took 8 bases from V and 5 from J, leaving 19 bases between them. CDR3 in DNA: TGTGCCAGCCACCTATTGACAGGCGACCACAATGAGCAGTTCTTC. This codes for CASHLLTGDHNEQFF. Together with reference TRBV28 and TRBJ2-1, the CDR3 gives the full variable domain: DVKVTQSSRYLVKRTGEKVFLECVQDMDHENMFWYRQDPGLGLRLIYFSYDVKMKEKGDIPEGYSVSREKKERFSLILESASTNQTSMYLCASHLLTGDHNEQFFGPGTRLTVL.

The V and J genes are TRBV2 and TRBJ1-1, with 7 bases aligning to TRBD1. Germline-derived CDR1 and CDR2 are SNHLY and FYNNEI. The CDR3 is made up of 15 amino acids. Trimming at V came to 4 bases and at J to 0 bases, leaving 5 bases not matched to a gene. CDR3 residues: CASSGTGFMNTEAFF. CDR3 sequence (DNA): TGTGCCAGCAGTGGGACAGGATTCATGAACACTGAAGCTTTCTTT.

CDR3 sequence (DNA): TGTGCCAGCAGTTCGCCTTCCGGGCGGGAGCTTCCCCACGAGCAGTACTTC. It encodes CASSSPSGRELPHEQYF. This rearrangement joins TRBV28 to TRBJ2-7; 7 bases map to TRBD2. Germline CDR1 and CDR2: MDHEN and SYDVKM. Trimming took 4 bases from V and 5 from J; bases not matched to a gene: 17. The CDR3 spans 17 residues.

The CDR3 nucleotides read TGTGCCAGCAGCCAGGGACTAGCGGCCTACGAGCAGTACTTC. Translated, it gives CASSQGLAAYEQYF. The genes are TRBV5-4 and TRBJ2-7; TRBD2 matches 11 bases. The germline V gene encodes CDR1 SGHNT and CDR2 YYREEE (reference sequence). Germline trimming cut 4 bases from V and 2 bases from J; bases unmatched to any gene: 2. The CDR3 is made up of 14 amino acids. The full variable domain, rest sourced from reference TRBV5-4 and TRBJ2-7, is ETGVTQSPTHLIKTRGQQVTLRCSSQSGHNTVSWYQQALGQGPQFIFQYYREEENGRGNFPPRFSGLQFPNYSSELNVNALELDDSALYLCASSQGLAAYEQYFGPGTRLTVT.

The chain joins TRBV28 to TRBJ1-1; no definite D call. Per germline, CDR1 MDHEN and CDR2 SYDVKM. There are 13 residues in the CDR3. Trimming removed 2 bases from V and 0 bases from J, with 4 bases in between. In DNA, the CDR3 is TGTGCCAGCAGTTTAAACTTGAACACTGAAGCTTTCTTT. The encoded protein is CASSLNLNTEAFF.

The rearrangement joins TRBV28 to TRBJ2-3; 7 positions agree with TRBD1. The germline CDR1 and CDR2 sequences are MDHEN and SYDVKM. There are 12 residues in the CDR3. Germline trimming cut 5 bases from V and 5 bases from J; bases unmatched to any gene: 1. CDR3 sequence reads: CASSNRGDTQYF. DNA of the CDR3: TGTGCCAGCAGTAACAGGGGAGATACGCAGTATTTT.

This rearrangement joins TRBV19 to TRBJ1-1; 7 nucleotides agree with TRBD1. Germline values: CDR1 LNHDA, CDR2 SQIVND (reference sequence). The CDR3 spans 13 residues. With V trimmed by 4 bases and J by 4 bases, 3 bases remained unmatched. CDR3 nucleotide sequence: TGTGCCAGTAGTAGACAGGGAAGCACTGAAGCTTTCTTT. Translating it yields CASSRQGSTEAFF.

The chain joins TRBV12-5 to TRBJ2-1; D perhaps matches TRBD2 (5 bases). The germline V and J ends were trimmed by 5 bases and 4 bases, with 9 bases remaining between them. CDR1 is LGHNT and CDR2 is FRNRAP in the germline V gene. The CDR3 consists of 13 residues. The DNA for the CDR3 is TGTGCTAGTGGTCCCCCGGGGTACAATGAGCAGTTCTTC. Protein sequence: CASGPPGYNEQFF.

V is TRBV18 and J is TRBJ2-7; D assignment may be TRBD1 or TRBD2 (6 bases each). Trimming cost V 2 bases and J 2 bases, with 13 bases left between them. This CDR3 is built from 15 residues. Per germline, CDR1 KGHSH and CDR2 LQKENI. The CDR3 DNA reads as TGTGCCAGCTCACCAAGTGGGGGGCACACCTACGAGCAGTACTTC. Translating it yields CASSPSGGHTYEQYF. Looking up the rest from reference TRBV18 and TRBJ2-7 gives the full variable domain: NAGVMQNPRHLVRRRGQEARLRCSPMKGHSHVYWYRQLPEEGLKFMVYLQKENIIDESGMPKERFSAEFPKEGPSILRIQQVVRGDSAAYFCASSPSGGHTYEQYFGPGTRLTVT.

The rearrangement joins TRBV9 to TRBJ2-7; 7 positions agree with TRBD2. This CDR3 is 17 amino acids long. Germline V gives CDR1 SGDLS, CDR2 YYNGEE. Trimming took 1 base from V and 7 from J; bases not matched to a gene: 17. The CDR3 region has the DNA TGTGCCAGCAGCGTAACCAGCGGGACCGACGGGACCGGGGAGCAGTACTTC. Protein product: CASSVTSGTDGTGEQYF.

The chain links TRBV27 to TRBJ2-1; 9 bases align to TRBD1. V shed 6 bases and J 4 bases; nucleotides not matched to a gene: 7. Germline-derived CDR1 and CDR2 are MNHEY and SMNVEV (reference sequence). The CDR3 is 15 amino acids. The CDR3 nucleotides are TGTGCCAGCAGCCCTGACAGGGGGGCTTACAATGAGCAGTTCTTC. This codes for CASSPDRGAYNEQFF.

This rearrangement joins TRBV6-5 to TRBJ1-3; D remains ambiguous. This CDR3 region has 14 residues. In germline, CDR1 is MNHEY, CDR2 SVGAGI. The germline V and J ends were trimmed by 2 bases and 0 bases, with 5 bases remaining between them. The CDR3 DNA reads TGTGCCAGCAGTTACGGAATCTCTGGAAACACCATATATTTT. Amino acid sequence: CASSYGISGNTIYF.

V gene TRBV19 combines with J gene TRBJ1-1; weak D call: TRBD1 (5 bases). The CDR3 has 15 residues. Trimming pared 5 bases from V and 5 bases from J, leaving 18 bases between. Germline-derived CDR1 and CDR2 are LNHDA and SQIVND (reference sequence). The DNA of the CDR3 is TGTGCCAGTAGTGCGGCGTGGAGGGAGGGGACTGAAGCTTTCTTT. Its translation: CASSAAWREGTEAFF.

The rearrangement links TRBV2 to TRBJ2-1; 8 bases are a match to TRBD2. Trimming took 6 bases from V and 0 from J; bases not matched to a gene: 10. This CDR3 is 17 amino acids long. Germline loops: CDR1 SNHLY, CDR2 FYNNEI. CDR3 coding DNA: TGTGCCAGCAGGGCTAGCGGGCCTCGAAACTCCTACAATGAGCAGTTCTTC. This gives the protein CASRASGPRNSYNEQFF.

This clone is a singleton in its sample. This chain links TRBV5-1 with TRBJ2-5; 16 positions match TRBD2. J was trimmed by 4 bases and V by 7 bases; bases with no gene match: 7. CDR1 is SGHRS and CDR2 is YFSETQ in the germline V gene. The CDR3 totals 16 residues. The CDR3 spells CASLGLAGGPGETQYF. The DNA for the CDR3 is TGCGCCAGCTTGGGACTAGCGGGAGGGCCTGGAGAGACCCAGTACTTC.

This sequence joins TRBV4-3 and TRBJ2-3; D is undetermined. V was pared by 1 base and J by 4 bases, with 9 bases between. From germline, CDR1 is LGHNA and CDR2 YSLEER. The CDR3 runs to 14 residues. The CDR3 DNA reads as TGCGCCAGCAGCCAAGGCCGTGGACCAGATACGCAGTATTTT. It codes for CASSQGRGPDTQYF.

This clone was found once. The chain joins TRBV11-1 to TRBJ2-5; D possibly corresponds to TRBD1 (5 bases). CDR1 is SGHAT and CDR2 is FQDESV in the germline V gene (reference sequence). The CDR3 is made up of 15 amino acids. Trimming removed 2 bases at V and 2 bases at J, with 12 bases between. The CDR3 here is CASSLNSAGQETQYF. CDR3 nucleotide sequence: TGTGCCAGCAGCTTAAATTCGGCAGGGCAAGAGACCCAGTACTTC.

This chain connects TRBV15 to TRBJ2-7, with no clear D. CDR3 length: 15 amino acids. In germline, CDR1 is LNHNV, CDR2 YYDKDF (reference sequence). The V and J ends lost 1 base and 3 bases respectively, with 13 bases between them. CDR3 in amino acids: CATSRVKHENYEQYF. DNA of the CDR3: TGTGCCACCAGCAGAGTCAAGCACGAAAACTACGAGCAGTACTTC. Combining the CDR3 with reference TRBV15 and TRBJ2-7 gives the whole variable domain DAMVIQNPRYQVTQFGKPVTLSCSQTLNHNVMYWYQQKSSQAPKLLFHYYDKDFNNEADTPDNFQSRRPNTSFCFLDIRSPGLGDTAMYLCATSRVKHENYEQYFGPGTRLTVT.

The CDR3 DNA reads as TGTGCCAGCAGGGGACAGGGGTTGACCTCTGGGGCCAACGTCCTGACTTTC. Translated: CASRGQGLTSGANVLTF. The genes are TRBV2 and TRBJ2-6; 10 positions agree with TRBD1. Germline loops: CDR1 SNHLY, CDR2 FYNNEI. J lost 0 bases, V lost 6 bases, and 5 bases had no gene match. CDR3 length: 17 residues.